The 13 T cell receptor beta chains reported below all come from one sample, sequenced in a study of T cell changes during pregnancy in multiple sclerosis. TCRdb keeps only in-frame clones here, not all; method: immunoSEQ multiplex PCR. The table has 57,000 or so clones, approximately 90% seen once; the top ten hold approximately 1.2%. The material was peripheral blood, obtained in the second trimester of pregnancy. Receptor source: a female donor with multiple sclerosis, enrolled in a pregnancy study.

The CDR3 DNA reads as TGTGCCAGCAGGATGACAGGGGGCCAAGAGACCCAGTACTTC. Its protein is CASRMTGGQETQYF. This chain links TRBV2 with TRBJ2-5, with TRBD1 matching 9 bases. V trimming: 6 bases; J trimming: 1 base; junction bases outside the gene matches: 3. Germline CDR1 is SNHLY and CDR2 is FYNNEI. The CDR3 sequence is 14 residues long.

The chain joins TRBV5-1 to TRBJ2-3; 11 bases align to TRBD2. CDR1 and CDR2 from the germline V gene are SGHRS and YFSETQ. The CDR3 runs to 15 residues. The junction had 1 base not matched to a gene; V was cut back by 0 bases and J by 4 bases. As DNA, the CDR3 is TGCGCCAGCAGCTTGGTAGCGGGGGGGGCAGATACGCAGTATTTT. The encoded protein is CASSLVAGGADTQYF.

The CDR3 DNA reads TGTGCCAGCAGCGGGCAGGGCTGGGGCTACACCTTC. This codes for CASSGQGWGYTF. This chain uses TRBV9 with TRBJ1-2; D perhaps matches TRBD1 (5 bases). This CDR3 has 12 residues. V shed 3 bases and J shed 8 bases, with 11 bases lying between them. The V gene's germline CDR1 is SGDLS and CDR2 YYNGEE.

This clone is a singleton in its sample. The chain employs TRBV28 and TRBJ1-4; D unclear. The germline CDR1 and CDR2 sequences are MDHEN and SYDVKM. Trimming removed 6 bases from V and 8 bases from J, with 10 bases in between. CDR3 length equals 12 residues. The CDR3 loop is CASSLNAEKLFF. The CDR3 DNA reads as TGTGCCAGCAGCCTAAATGCGGAAAAACTGTTTTTT.

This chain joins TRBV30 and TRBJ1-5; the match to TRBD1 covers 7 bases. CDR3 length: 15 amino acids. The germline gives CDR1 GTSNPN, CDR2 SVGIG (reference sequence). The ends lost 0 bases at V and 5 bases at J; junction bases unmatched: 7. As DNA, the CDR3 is TGTGCCTGGAGTGTGGGACAGTGGGACGATCAGCCCCAGCATTTT. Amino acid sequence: CAWSVGQWDDQPQHF.

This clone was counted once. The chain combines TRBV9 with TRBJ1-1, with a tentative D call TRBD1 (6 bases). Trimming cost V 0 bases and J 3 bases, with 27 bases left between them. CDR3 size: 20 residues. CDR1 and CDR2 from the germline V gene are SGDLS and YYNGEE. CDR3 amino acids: CASSVVGPEGDKLTDTEAFF. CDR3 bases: TGTGCCAGCAGCGTAGTAGGGCCTGAGGGGGATAAATTGACGGACACTGAAGCTTTCTTT.

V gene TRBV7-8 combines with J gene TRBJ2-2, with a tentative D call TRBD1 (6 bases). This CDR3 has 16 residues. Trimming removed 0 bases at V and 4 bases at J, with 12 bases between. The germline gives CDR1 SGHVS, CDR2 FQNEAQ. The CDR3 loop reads CASSLAIWGRTGELFF. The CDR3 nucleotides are TGTGCCAGCAGCTTAGCGATCTGGGGGCGCACCGGGGAGCTGTTTTTT.

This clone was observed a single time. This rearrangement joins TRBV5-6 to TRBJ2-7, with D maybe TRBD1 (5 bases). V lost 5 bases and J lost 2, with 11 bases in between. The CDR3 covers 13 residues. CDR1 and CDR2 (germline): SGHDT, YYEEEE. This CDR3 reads CASRGRVTYEQYF. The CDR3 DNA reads TGTGCCAGCAGAGGCAGGGTTACCTACGAGCAGTACTTC.

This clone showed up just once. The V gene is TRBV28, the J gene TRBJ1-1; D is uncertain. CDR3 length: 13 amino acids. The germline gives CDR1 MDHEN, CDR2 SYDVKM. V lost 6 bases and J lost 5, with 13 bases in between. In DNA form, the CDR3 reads TGTGCCAGCAGGTCGAACAGCCTGACTGAAGCTTTCTTT. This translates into CASRSNSLTEAFF.

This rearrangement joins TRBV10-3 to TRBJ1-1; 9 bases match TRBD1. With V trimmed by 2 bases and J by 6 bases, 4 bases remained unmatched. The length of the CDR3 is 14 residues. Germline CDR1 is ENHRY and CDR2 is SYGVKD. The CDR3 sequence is CAISEPGTGSEAFF. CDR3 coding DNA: TGTGCCATCAGTGAGCCTGGGACAGGGTCTGAAGCTTTCTTT.

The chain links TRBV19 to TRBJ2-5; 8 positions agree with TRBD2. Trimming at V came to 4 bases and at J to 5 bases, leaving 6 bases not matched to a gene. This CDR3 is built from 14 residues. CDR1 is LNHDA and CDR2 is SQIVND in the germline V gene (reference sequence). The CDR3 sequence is CASSSGGGIETQYF. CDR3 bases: TGTGCCAGTAGTAGTGGCGGGGGGATTGAGACCCAGTACTTC.

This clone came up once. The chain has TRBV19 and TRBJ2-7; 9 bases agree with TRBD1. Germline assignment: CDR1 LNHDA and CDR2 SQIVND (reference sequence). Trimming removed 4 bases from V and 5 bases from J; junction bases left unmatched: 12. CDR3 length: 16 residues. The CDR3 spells CASSTSHGTGFNEQYF. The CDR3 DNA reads TGTGCCAGTAGTACCTCACATGGGACAGGGTTCAACGAGCAGTACTTC.

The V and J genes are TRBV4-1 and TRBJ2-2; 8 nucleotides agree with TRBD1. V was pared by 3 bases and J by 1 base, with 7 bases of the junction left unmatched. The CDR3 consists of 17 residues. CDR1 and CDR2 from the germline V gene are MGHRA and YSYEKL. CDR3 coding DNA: TGCGCCAGCAGCCACCACCCGGGACAGGTGAACACCGGGGAGCTGTTTTTT. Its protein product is CASSHHPGQVNTGELFF.